A selection of T cell receptor beta chains follows, all from one sample in a study of T cell responses to AZD1222 COVID-19 vaccine. Libraries were prepared by immunoSEQ multiplex PCR; TCRdb keeps only in-frame clonotypes and omits some of them. The table shows 200,000 to 250,000 clones, with 94% occurring only once. The sequenced sample was peripheral blood, obtained 28 days after the second dose of the MenACWY control vaccine. The receptors originated from an adult who received the MenACWY meningococcal vaccine as a control. Each CDR3 is given with its conserved first and last residue. The order of the fields is D gene, clone size, J gene, V gene, CDR3 DNA, CDR3 protein. A D gene is named only where the DNA matches it firmly. Size is omitted from some rows. Given values are once, few, many or a class for expanded clones.

>NA|NA|TRBJ1-2|TRBV6-5
TGTGCCAGCAGTCGTGTGAACTATGGCTACACCTTC
CASSRVNYGYTF
>TRBD2|once|TRBJ2-1|TRBV29-1
TGCAGCGCCGATACTAGCGGGGAAGAGCAGTTCTTC
CSADTSGEEQFF
>NA|NA|TRBJ1-1|TRBV5-6
TGTGCCAGCACCCCGGGGTGGGGCACTGAAGCTTTCTTT
CASTPGWGTEAFF
>TRBD1|NA|TRBJ1-2|TRBV12-3/TRBV12-4
TGTGCCAGCAGTACGGACAGGGATAATGGCTACACCTTC
CASSTDRDNGYTF
>NA|NA|TRBJ1-3|TRBV4-1
TGCGCCAGCTCAGGGGCCTCTGGAAACACCATATATTTT
CASSGASGNTIYF
>NA|once|TRBJ1-1|TRBV5-5
TGTGCCAGCAGCCCCGGACAGATGTATACTGAAGCTTTCTTT
CASSPGQMYTEAFF
>NA|NA|TRBJ1-5|TRBV7-2
TGTGCCAGCAACACAGGTCCGGGCTTAAATCAGCCCCAGCATTTT
CASNTGPGLNQPQHF
>NA|once|TRBJ1-2|TRBV6-5
TGTGCCAGCAGTTACTTGGGCAATTCGTTGGGCTACACCTTC
CASSYLGNSLGYTF
>NA|NA|TRBJ2-7|TRBV29-1
TGCAGCGTTGGTCCCCGGGCCGGTTCCTACGAGCAGTACTTC
CSVGPRAGSYEQYF
>NA|NA|TRBJ2-1|TRBV10-3
TGTGCCATCAGTGAGTCGAACCTGGGAAATGAGCAGTTCTTC
CAISESNLGNEQFF
>TRBD1|NA|TRBJ1-1|TRBV7-8
TGTGCCAGCAGCTTAGAACCTTCCGGGACAGGGCCAGCACGAGCTTTCTTT
CASSLEPSGTGPARAFF
>NA|few|TRBJ1-6|TRBV4-1
TGCGCCAGCAGCCAAGATGAAGCATACGTTGATTCACCCCTCCACTTT
CASSQDEAYVDSPLHF
>NA|NA|TRBJ2-5|TRBV9
TGTGCCAGCAGCGCGAGAGGGGCTAGCGAACAAGAGACCCAGTACTTC
CASSARGASEQETQYF
>TRBD1|NA|TRBJ1-5|TRBV5-6
TGTGCCAGCAGCTTAAGACAGGGGGGTCAGCCCCAGCATTTT
CASSLRQGGQPQHF
>TRBD2|NA|TRBJ2-1|TRBV2
TGTGCCAGCAGACCACTAGCGGACAATGAGCAGTTCTTC
CASRPLADNEQFF
>NA|NA|TRBJ1-3|TRBV18
TGTGCCAGCTCACCAAAGGACGGGAGCTCTGGAAACACCATATATTTT
CASSPKDGSSGNTIYF
>NA|once|TRBJ1-1|TRBV6-6
TGTGCCAGCAGTTACTTAGAGGGTTGGAACACTGAAGCTTTCTTT
CASSYLEGWNTEAFF
>NA|once|TRBJ2-5|TRBV5-4
TGTGCCAGCAGCCAGGGGGGGGCGGGAGCCCTGCAAGAGACCCAGTACTTC
CASSQGGAGALQETQYF
>NA|few|TRBJ1-5|TRBV7-2
TGTGCCAGCAGCTCGATGAATCAGCCCCAGCATTTT
CASSSMNQPQHF
>NA|NA|TRBJ1-1|TRBV9
TGTGCCAGCAGCGTGGGCATGAACACTGAAGCTTTCTTT
CASSVGMNTEAFF
>NA|NA|TRBJ2-5|TRBV4-3
TGCGCCAGCAGCCGCGAGGGGGGCCAAGAGACCCAGTACTTC
CASSREGGQETQYF
>NA|NA|TRBJ1-4|TRBV7-8
TGTGCCAGCGCGGAGGGCGGCGAAAAACTGTTTTTT
CASAEGGEKLFF
>NA|NA|TRBJ2-7|TRBV28
TGTGCCAGCAGTTTTGGGGGCAGTGAATCCTACGAGCAGTACTTC
CASSFGGSESYEQYF
>TRBD2|NA|TRBJ2-7|TRBV4-2
TGTGCCAGCAGCCAAGAGGTAATACTAGCGGGATCCTACGAGCAGTACTTC
CASSQEVILAGSYEQYF
>TRBD2|NA|TRBJ2-1|TRBV25-1
TGTGCCAGCAGCGGCCAGGGACTAGCAGACAATGAGCAGTTCTTC
CASSGQGLADNEQFF
>TRBD1|NA|TRBJ1-4|TRBV28
TGTGCCAGCATTGGGTCAGGGGGACTGTTTTTT
CASIGSGGLFF
>NA|NA|TRBJ2-5|TRBV27
TGTGCCAGCAGGCCCCGTAGAGGGCCGGGGGAGACCCAGTACTTC
CASRPRRGPGETQYF
>NA|NA|TRBJ2-1|TRBV28
TGTGCCAGCAGTCTCTTGGGGGGAAGCTCCTACAATGAGCAGTTCTTC
CASSLLGGSSYNEQFF
>NA|NA|TRBJ2-5|TRBV7-9
TGTGCCAGCAGCTCCCGTGAGGGTCTAGAGACCCAGTACTTC
CASSSREGLETQYF
>NA|NA|TRBJ1-2|TRBV29-1
TGCAGCGTTGCGGAGGGGCGTAGATATGGCTACACCTTC
CSVAEGRRYGYTF
>NA|NA|TRBJ1-1|TRBV3-1/TRBV3-2
TGTGCCAGCAGCCAGAGGACGGATGAAGCTTTCTTT
CASSQRTDEAFF
>TRBD1|few|TRBJ1-1|TRBV23-1
TGCGCCAGCAACTGGACAGGGGGCCGGGATACTGAAGCTTTCTTT
CASNWTGGRDTEAFF
>TRBD2|NA|TRBJ2-2|TRBV10-3
TGTGCCATCAGTGTACGTAGCGGGGCGAACACCGGGGAGCTGTTTTTT
CAISVRSGANTGELFF
>NA|once|TRBJ1-1|TRBV7-2
TGTGCCAGCAGCACTTCGGGGCAGGGTAACACTGAAGCTTTCTTT
CASSTSGQGNTEAFF
>NA|NA|TRBJ1-5|TRBV7-9
TGTGCCAGCAGCCCCGGGACTACTAATCAGCCCCAGCATTTT
CASSPGTTNQPQHF
>NA|large|TRBJ2-1|TRBV5-4
TGTGCCAGCAGCTTGGACACCAGATCCTACAATGAGCAGTTCTTC
CASSLDTRSYNEQFF